There are many counts of the clone carrying this T cell receptor beta chain. The data were taken from a study of T cells after yellow fever vaccination. The J segment lost 7 bases and the V segment lost 5 bases, leaving 3 bases of the junction unmatched. The CDR3 has 14 residues. Germline assignment: CDR1 SGHTA and CDR2 FQGNSA. The authors made TCR cDNA by 5'RACE template switching, adding a universal primer site and UMIs. TCRdb ran MiXCR on the 5' RACE reads and lists one entry per CDR3 protein. This sample has hundreds of thousands of distinct CDR3 sequences, with over 4% found just once. This receptor was taken from a man between 18 and 29 years old who received the YFV17D yellow fever vaccine. V usage is TRBV7-2 and J usage is TRBJ2-3; 13 bases fit TRBD2. The input for sequencing was PBMCs, taken 5 days after the yellow fever booster vaccination. The CDR3 region is CASSATSGGNTQYF. DNA of the CDR3: TGTGCCAGCAGCGCGACTAGCGGGGGGAATACGCAGTATTTT.